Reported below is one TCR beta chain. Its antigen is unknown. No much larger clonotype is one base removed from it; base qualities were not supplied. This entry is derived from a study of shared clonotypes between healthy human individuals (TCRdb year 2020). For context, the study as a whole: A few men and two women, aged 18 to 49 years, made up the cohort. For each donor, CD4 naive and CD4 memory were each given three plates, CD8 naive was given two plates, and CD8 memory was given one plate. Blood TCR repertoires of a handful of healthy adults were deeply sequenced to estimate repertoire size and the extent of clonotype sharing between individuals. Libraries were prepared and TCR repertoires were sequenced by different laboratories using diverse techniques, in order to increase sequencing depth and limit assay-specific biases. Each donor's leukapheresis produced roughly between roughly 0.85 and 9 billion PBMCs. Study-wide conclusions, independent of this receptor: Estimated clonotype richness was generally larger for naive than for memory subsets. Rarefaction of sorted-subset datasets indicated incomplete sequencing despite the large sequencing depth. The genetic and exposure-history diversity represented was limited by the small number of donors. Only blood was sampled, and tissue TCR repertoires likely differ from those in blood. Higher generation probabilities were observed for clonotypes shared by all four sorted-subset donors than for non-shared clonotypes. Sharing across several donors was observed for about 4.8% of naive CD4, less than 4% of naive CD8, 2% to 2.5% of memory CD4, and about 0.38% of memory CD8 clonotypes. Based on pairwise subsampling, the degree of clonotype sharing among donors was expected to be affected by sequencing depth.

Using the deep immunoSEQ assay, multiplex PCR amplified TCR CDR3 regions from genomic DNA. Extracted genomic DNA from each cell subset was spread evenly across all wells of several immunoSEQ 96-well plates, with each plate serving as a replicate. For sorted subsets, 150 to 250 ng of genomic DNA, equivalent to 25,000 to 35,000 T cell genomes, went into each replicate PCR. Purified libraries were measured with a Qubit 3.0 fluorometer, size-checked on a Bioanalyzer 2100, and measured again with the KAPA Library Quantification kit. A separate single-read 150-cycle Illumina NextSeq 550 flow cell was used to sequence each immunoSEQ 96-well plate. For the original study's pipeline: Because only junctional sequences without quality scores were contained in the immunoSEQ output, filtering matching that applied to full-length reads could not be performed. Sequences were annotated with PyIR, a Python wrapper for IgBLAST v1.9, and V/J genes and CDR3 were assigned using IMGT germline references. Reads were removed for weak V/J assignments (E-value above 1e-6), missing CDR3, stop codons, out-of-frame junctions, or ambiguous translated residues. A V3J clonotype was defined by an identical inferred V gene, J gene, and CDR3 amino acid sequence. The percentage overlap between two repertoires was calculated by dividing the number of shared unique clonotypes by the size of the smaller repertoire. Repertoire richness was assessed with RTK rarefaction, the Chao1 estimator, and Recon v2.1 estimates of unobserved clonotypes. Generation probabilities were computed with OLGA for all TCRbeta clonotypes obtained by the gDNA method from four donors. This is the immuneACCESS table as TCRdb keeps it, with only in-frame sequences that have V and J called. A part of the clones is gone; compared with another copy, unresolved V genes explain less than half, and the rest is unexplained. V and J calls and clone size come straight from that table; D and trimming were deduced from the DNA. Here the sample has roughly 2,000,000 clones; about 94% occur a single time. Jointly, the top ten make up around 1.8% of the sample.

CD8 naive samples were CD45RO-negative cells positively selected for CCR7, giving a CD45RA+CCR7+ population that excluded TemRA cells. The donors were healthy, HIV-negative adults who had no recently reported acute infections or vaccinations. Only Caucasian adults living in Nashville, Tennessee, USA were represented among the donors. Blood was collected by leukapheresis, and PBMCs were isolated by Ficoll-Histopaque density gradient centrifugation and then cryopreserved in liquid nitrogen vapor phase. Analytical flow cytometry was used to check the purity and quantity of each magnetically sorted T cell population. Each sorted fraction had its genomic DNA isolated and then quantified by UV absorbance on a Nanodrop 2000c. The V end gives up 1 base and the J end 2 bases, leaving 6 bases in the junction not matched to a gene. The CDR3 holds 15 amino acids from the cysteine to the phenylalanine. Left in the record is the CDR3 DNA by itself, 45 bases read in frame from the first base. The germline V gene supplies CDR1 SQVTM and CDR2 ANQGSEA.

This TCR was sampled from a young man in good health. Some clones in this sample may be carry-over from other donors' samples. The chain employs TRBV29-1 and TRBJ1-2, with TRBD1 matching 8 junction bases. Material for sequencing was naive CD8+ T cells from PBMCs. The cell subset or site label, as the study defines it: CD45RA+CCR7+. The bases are TGCAGCGTTGAAGTGGGGACAGGAGCAAACTATGGCTACACCTTC. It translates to CSVEVGTGANYGYTF.